The following is a TCR beta chain sequence with its context. Its antigen is currently unknown. A second PCR, run for about 7 to 12 cycles, used a sample-barcoded 5' primer plus a J-beta primer mix. Every molecule of cDNA carried a tag from a template-switch adaptor with 12 random nucleotides. TCRdb reprocessed the 5' RACE reads with MiXCR, giving one entry per CDR3 protein. Among hundreds of thousands of distinct CDR3 sequences listed, roughly half were seen once. The record originates from a study of blood T cells in healthy people across ages. Study findings and constraints: Strong correlation existed between TCR beta diversity and naive T cell percentage. Donor CMV status, an unknown factor, possibly confounded changes in expanded clonotypes.

This sequence originates from a woman of 80 years or more in good health. The specimen sequenced was blood.

Here the CDR3 DNA reads TGTGCCAGCAGCCTCGACTTAGCGGGGGGTGAGACCCAGTACTTC. Amino acid sequence: CASSLDLAGGETQYF. The chain combines TRBV12-3 or TRBV12-4 with TRBJ2-5; 10 bases align to TRBD2. The CDR3 covers 15 residues. The V segment lost 6 bases and the J segment 5 bases; nucleotides outside the gene matches: 9.